Ten or more counts support the clone carrying this TCR beta chain. This specimen belongs to a study of T cell changes during pregnancy in multiple sclerosis. The repertoire was sequenced with immunoSEQ multiplex PCR; TCRdb's copy has only in-frame clones and lacks some. The sample holds around 39,000 clones, nearly 90% seen once. Germline loops: CDR1 SGDLS, CDR2 YYNGEE. The CDR3 sequence is 15 residues long. Losses at the gene ends were 0 bases for V and 6 bases for J; bases not matched to a gene: 3. V is TRBV9 and J is TRBJ2-2; 9 bases agree with TRBD1. The source of this sequence is a female donor with multiple sclerosis, enrolled in a pregnancy study. This sample comprised CD8+ T cells from peripheral blood mononuclear cells, obtained in the first trimester of pregnancy. The CDR3 loop is CASSVGDRVSGELFF. CDR3 DNA: TGTGCCAGCAGCGTAGGGGACAGGGTATCCGGGGAGCTGTTTTTT.